The next 30 T cell receptor beta chains were all read from a single sample in a study of low-dose radiotherapy and immunotherapy resistance in tumors. The sample's time point: before trial treatment. TRAV- and TRBV-specific primers were used for first-strand cDNA, which covered alpha and beta chains. The authors amplified TCRs for 20 to 25 PCR cycles with a constant-region primer and a V-primer adapter. TCRdb reprocessed the reads with MiXCR, giving one entry per CDR3 protein. The table lists some 85,000 distinct CDR3 sequences, about 20% of them singletons. The material was PBMCs, obtained before treatment. These receptors all come from a male donor with prostate cancer.

The table lists this clonotype with many counts. This chain uses TRBV28 with TRBJ2-1, with 8 bases fitting TRBD2. V shed 5 bases, J shed 9 bases, and the junction held 15 bases outside the gene matches. The CDR3 sequence is 16 residues long. Germline loops: CDR1 MDHEN, CDR2 SYDVKM. The CDR3 DNA sequence: TGTGCCAGCAGTACCCCCGGTGGGGCGGGAGGTTTTGAGCAGTTCTTC. Translated, it gives CASSTPGGAGGFEQFF.

This clonotype was counted only a few times. Here the CDR3 DNA reads TGTGCCAGTAGGAAGTTGCAGACAGGTGAAGCTTTCTTT. As protein: CASRKLQTGEAFF. The chain has TRBV19 and TRBJ1-1; tentatively, D is TRBD1 (6 bases). Looked up from germline, CDR1 is LNHDA and CDR2 is SQIVND (reference sequence). V lost 6 bases and J lost 7, with 15 bases in between. The CDR3 is made up of 13 amino acids. The variable domain in full, completed from reference TRBV19 and TRBJ1-1, reads DGGITQSPKYLFRKEGQNVTLSCEQNLNHDAMYWYRQDPGQGLRLIYYSQIVNDFQKGDIAEGYSVSREKKESFPLTVTSAQKNPTAFYLCASRKLQTGEAFFGQGTRLTVV.

This clonotype has at least ten counts. The V gene is TRBV3-1, the J gene TRBJ1-5; weak D call: TRBD1 (5 bases). The V and J ends lost 3 bases and 7 bases respectively, with 16 bases between them. CDR1 and CDR2 (germline): LGHDT, YNNKEL (reference sequence). CDR3 length: 15 residues. CDR3 coding DNA: TGTGCCAGCAGCCATGCCGGGACCCGGGAGCAGCCCCAGCATTTT. Amino acid sequence: CASSHAGTREQPQHF.

This clonotype appeared many times. The rearrangement joins TRBV4-1 to TRBJ2-1; 12 positions match TRBD2. The CDR3 covers 16 residues. CDR1 MGHRA and CDR2 YSYEKL come from the germline V gene. V shed 3 bases and J 9 bases; nucleotides not matched to a gene: 9. The CDR3 protein is CASSQETSGRGGEQFF. The CDR3 DNA is TGCGCCAGCAGCCAGGAGACTAGCGGGAGAGGTGGTGAGCAGTTCTTC.

This clonotype was found many times. V and J are TRBV5-1 and TRBJ1-1, with D uncertain. Deletions cut 0 bases from V and 6 bases from J, with 18 bases between. Germline V gene sequence: CDR1 SGHRS, CDR2 YFSETQ. The CDR3 sequence is 16 residues long. DNA of the CDR3: TGCGCCAGCAGCTTGGGTTCTACAGTTCGGGTGGCTGAAGCTTTCTTT. It is translated as CASSLGSTVRVAEAFF. Looking up the rest from reference TRBV5-1 and TRBJ1-1 gives the full variable domain: KAGVTQTPRYLIKTRGQQVTLSCSPISGHRSVSWYQQTPGQGLQFLFEYFSETQRNKGNFPGRFSGRQFSNSRSEMNVSTLELGDSALYLCASSLGSTVRVAEAFFGQGTRLTVV.

This clonotype was picked up many times. The chain is built from TRBV3-1 and TRBJ1-2, with TRBD1 identical over 7 bases. The CDR3 has 14 amino acids. Trimming at V came to 1 base and at J to 2 bases, leaving 1 base not matched to a gene. Germline V gives CDR1 LGHDT, CDR2 YNNKEL (reference sequence). The CDR3 DNA is TGTGCCAGCAGCCAAGGGGACAGAAACTATGGCTACACCTTC. Translated: CASSQGDRNYGYTF.

This clonotype showed up many times. CDR3 sequence reads: CSARDHRGTGFETQYF. The CDR3 DNA reads as TGCAGTGCTAGAGATCATCGAGGGACAGGGTTCGAGACCCAGTACTTC. The gene calls are TRBV20-1 and TRBJ2-5, with TRBD1 identical over 9 bases. V shed 0 bases and J 5 bases; nucleotides not matched to a gene: 10. This CDR3 spans 16 amino acids. The germline CDR1 and CDR2 sequences are DFQATT and SNEGSKA (reference sequence).

This clonotype turned up a few times. This chain links TRBV6-1 with TRBJ1-2, with a weak D call TRBD1 (6 bases). Germline assignment: CDR1 MNHNS and CDR2 SASEGT. V dropped 6 bases and J dropped 4 bases, with 12 bases sitting between them. The CDR3 contains 13 residues. The CDR3 DNA reads as TGTGCCAGCAGCAAAACAGGGTCCTATGGCTACACCTTC. Its protein product is CASSKTGSYGYTF.

This clonotype was observed many times. The chain links TRBV2 to TRBJ2-5; TRBD1 or TRBD2 may be the D gene (5 bases each). Looked up from germline, CDR1 is SNHLY and CDR2 is FYNNEI. V lost 6 bases to trimming and J lost 3 bases, with 20 bases between them. This CDR3 region has 16 residues. The CDR3 nucleotides read TGTGCCAGCAGCAAGGGGCCCACTAGGAGCGAAGAGACCCAGTACTTC. Residues: CASSKGPTRSEETQYF.

Notes on this clonotype: With only one base between it and a far larger clone, this is likely a read error. The chain uses TRBV10-1 and TRBJ2-7; maybe TRBD1 (6 bases). Germline assignment: CDR1 WNHNN and CDR2 SYGVQD (reference sequence). The CDR3 is made up of 14 amino acids. Here the CDR3 reads CDSTKGQGSYEQYF. The CDR3 bases are TGTGACAGCACCAAGGGGCAGGGGTCCTACGAGCAGTACTTC.

This clonotype was observed at least ten times. The chain employs TRBV11-1 and TRBJ2-2; TRBD2 is a possible D gene (6 bases). Trimming left V 6 bases short and J 3 bases short, with 11 bases between. Germline lookup yields CDR1 SGHAT and CDR2 FQDESV (reference sequence). CDR3 length: 14 amino acids. The CDR3 DNA sequence: TGTGCCAGCAGAGGGGAGGCCCACACCGGGGAGCTGTTTTTT. This gives the protein CASRGEAHTGELFF.

This clonotype has ten or more counts. This CDR3 reads CASSQLAGGLETDTQYF. DNA of the CDR3: TGCGCCAGCAGCCAACTAGCGGGGGGGCTGGAAACAGATACGCAGTATTTT. V usage is TRBV4-1 and J usage is TRBJ2-3, with 12 bases aligning to TRBD2. With V trimmed by 2 bases and J by 3 bases, 6 bases remained unmatched. Per the germline V gene, CDR1 is MGHRA and CDR2 is YSYEKL. This CDR3 comprises 17 residues.

There are many counts of this clonotype. The chain employs TRBV20-1 and TRBJ2-3, with 9 bases identical to TRBD2. Per the germline V gene, CDR1 is DFQATT and CDR2 is SNEGSKA (reference sequence). The CDR3 loop spans 17 amino acids. With V trimmed by 6 bases and J by 1 base, 14 bases remained unmatched. The CDR3 spells CSASNRLAGGGTDTQYF. The CDR3 DNA follows: TGCAGTGCCTCCAACCGACTCGCGGGGGGGGGCACAGATACGCAGTATTTT.

This clonotype showed up many times. This chain links TRBV7-9 with TRBJ2-6, with D possibly matching TRBD1 (6 bases). The germline V gene encodes CDR1 SEHNR and CDR2 FQNEAQ (reference sequence). V was trimmed by 5 bases and J by 2 bases, leaving 16 bases between them. This CDR3 comprises 17 residues. Here the CDR3 DNA reads TGTGCCAGCAGCGACACAGGGAGAGAGGCTGGGGCCAACGTCCTGACTTTC. Protein product: CASSDTGREAGANVLTF.

The sample holds many counts of this clonotype. This chain joins TRBV6-1 and TRBJ2-2, with a weak D call TRBD1 (6 bases). Trimming removed 4 bases from V and 8 bases from J, with 11 bases in between. The germline V gene encodes CDR1 MNHNS and CDR2 SASEGT. This CDR3 spans 13 amino acids. The CDR3 protein is CASSAGQFGELFF. The CDR3 DNA follows: TGTGCCAGCAGTGCCGGACAGTTTGGGGAGCTGTTTTTT.

There are many counts of this clonotype. The V call is TRBV7-9, the J call TRBJ2-1; 8 nucleotides match TRBD2. The CDR3 spans 15 residues. Trimming took 0 bases from V and 8 from J; bases not matched to a gene: 6. Per germline, CDR1 SEHNR and CDR2 FQNEAQ (reference sequence). CDR3 nucleotides: TGTGCCAGCAGCTTAGCCGCAGGGACTAGTCATGAGCAGTTCTTC. Protein sequence: CASSLAAGTSHEQFF.

This clonotype showed up many times. The chain links TRBV7-9 to TRBJ1-4; D gene uncertain. Germline lookup yields CDR1 SEHNR and CDR2 FQNEAQ (reference sequence). V lost 5 bases and J lost 0, with 10 bases in between. The CDR3 has 15 amino acids. CDR3 sequence: CASSQWGATNEKLFF. CDR3 sequence (DNA): TGTGCCAGCAGCCAGTGGGGAGCAACTAATGAAAAACTGTTTTTT. The full variable domain, in which reference TRBV7-9 and TRBJ1-4 provide the parts outside the CDR3, is DTGVSQNPRHKITKRGQNVTFRCDPISEHNRLYWYRQTLGQGPEFLTYFQNEAQLEKSRLLSDRFSAERPKGSFSTLEIQRTEQGDSAMYLCASSQWGATNEKLFFGSGTQLSVL.

This clonotype occurred many times. This chain uses TRBV5-4 with TRBJ1-5; TRBD1 might be the D (5 bases). The CDR3 covers 13 residues. V shed 0 bases and J shed 6 bases, with 7 bases lying between them. Germline-derived CDR1 and CDR2 are SGHNT and YYREEE (reference sequence). CDR3 amino acids: CASSLGGVQPQHF. In nucleotides, the CDR3 is TGTGCCAGCAGCTTGGGGGGGGTTCAGCCCCAGCATTTT.

Ten or more counts support this clonotype. The chain carries TRBV6-8 and TRBJ2-1; D is undetermined. This CDR3 has 13 residues. Per germline, CDR1 MNHGY and CDR2 SAAAGT. V lost 5 bases and J 3 bases, leaving 8 bases between the germline ends. The chain's CDR3 is CASSTILYNEQFF. The CDR3 DNA reads as TGTGCCAGCAGTACGATACTCTACAATGAGCAGTTCTTC.

This clonotype was counted ten times or more. The gene calls are TRBV20-1 and TRBJ2-7; no definite D call. Germline CDR1 is DFQATT and CDR2 is SNEGSKA (reference sequence). The V end lost 6 bases, the J end lost 3 bases, and 12 bases lay between the germline ends. The CDR3 runs to 12 residues. CDR3 sequence: CSAGPTGYEQYF. For the CDR3, the DNA is TGCAGTGCAGGACCCACGGGCTACGAGCAGTACTTC.

This rearrangement joins TRBV11-2 to TRBJ2-1; TRBD2 is a possible D gene (5 bases). Trimming shortened V by 1 base and J by 6 bases, and 10 bases separated the two germline ends. The CDR3 has 14 residues. Germline values: CDR1 SGHAT, CDR2 FQNNGV. CDR3 residues: CASSLAGIGNEQFF. The CDR3 coding sequence is TGTGCCAGCAGCTTAGCGGGGATAGGCAATGAGCAGTTCTTC.

Ten or more counts support this clonotype. The chain carries TRBV20-1 and TRBJ2-2; 10 bases match TRBD2. Germline loops: CDR1 DFQATT, CDR2 SNEGSKA (reference sequence). This CDR3 is built from 15 residues. With V trimmed by 3 bases and J by 3 bases, 4 bases remained unmatched. The chain's CDR3 is CSASRLAGDTGELFF. The CDR3 region has the DNA TGCAGTGCTAGTCGGCTAGCGGGGGACACCGGGGAGCTGTTTTTT.

This clonotype was seen at least ten times. The rearrangement joins TRBV20-1 to TRBJ2-2, with D perhaps matching TRBD1 (5 bases). This CDR3 has 14 amino acids. V was clipped by 3 bases and J by 1 base, with 9 bases between them. Germline V lookup: CDR1 DFQATT, CDR2 SNEGSKA (reference sequence). The CDR3 nucleotides are TGCAGTGCTAGGAGACAGAGGAACACCGGGGAGCTGTTTTTT. Translating gives CSARRQRNTGELFF.

This clonotype was counted ten times or more. The CDR3 sequence: CASSSTGSGTQYF. CDR3 in DNA: TGTGCCAGCAGTTCAACAGGGTCTGGGACCCAGTACTTC. V usage is TRBV7-6 and J usage is TRBJ2-5; perhaps TRBD1 as D (6 bases). Germline V gene sequence: CDR1 SGHVS, CDR2 FNYEAQ. The CDR3 is made up of 13 amino acids. The V end was cut by 6 bases, the J end by 7 bases, with 15 bases between.

The rearrangement links TRBV28 to TRBJ2-7; a weak D match, TRBD2 (5 bases). The CDR3 contains 14 residues. Germline V gene data show CDR1 as MDHEN and CDR2 as SYDVKM. Trimming stripped 9 bases from V and 2 bases from J, with 17 bases between. The CDR3 region has the DNA TGTGCCAGTCGAGCGGTCCCGGAAACCTACGAGCAGTACTTC. Protein sequence: CASRAVPETYEQYF.

This clonotype was observed at least ten times. The chain links TRBV29-1 to TRBJ2-3; TRBD1 is a possible D gene (5 bases). Germline lookup yields CDR1 SQVTM and CDR2 ANQGSEA. The CDR3 covers 14 residues. Deletions cut 0 bases from V and 0 bases from J, with 7 bases between. This CDR3 is CSVEDYRSTDTQYF. In DNA form, the CDR3 reads TGCAGCGTTGAAGACTACAGGAGCACAGATACGCAGTATTTT.

This clonotype showed up many times. At one end the junction does not follow the germline gene, possibly because of a read error. This chain links TRBV7-2 with TRBJ2-1, with 8 bases matching TRBD1. Germline V gene data show CDR1 as SGHTA and CDR2 as FQGNSA. This CDR3 comprises 17 residues. CDR3 nucleotides: TGCGCCAGCAGCTTGAGGTCAGGGACAGGTACGTCCAATGAGCAGTTCTTC. This codes for CASSLRSGTGTSNEQFF.

This clonotype was picked up many times. The V gene is TRBV12-3 or TRBV12-4, the J gene TRBJ1-2; 12 bases fit TRBD1. The CDR3 is 14 residues long. The V and J ends lost 5 bases and 7 bases, in that order; junction bases with no gene match: 5. DNA for the CDR3: TGTGCCAGCAGTACCGGGACAGGGGGCCGTGGCTACACCTTC. This codes for CASSTGTGGRGYTF.

In this sample, this clonotype turned up many times. The gene calls are TRBV6-1 and TRBJ2-3; the D gene is possibly TRBD1 (5 bases). Germline values: CDR1 MNHNS, CDR2 SASEGT. The CDR3 loop spans 13 amino acids. V lost 8 bases, J lost 5 bases, and 14 bases lay in between. CDR3 sequence: CASQGLGIDTQYF. For the CDR3, the DNA is TGTGCCAGCCAGGGATTGGGGATAGATACGCAGTATTTT.

This clonotype occurred many times. V gene TRBV7-9 combines with J gene TRBJ2-5, with D possibly TRBD2 on 6 matching bases. Trimming removed 1 base at V and 3 bases at J, with 6 bases between. CDR3 length: 13 residues. Germline V CDR1 and CDR2: SEHNR, FQNEAQ (reference sequence). Written as DNA, the CDR3 is TGTGCCAGCAGCTTAGTAGCGGAAGAGACCCAGTACTTC. Protein: CASSLVAEETQYF.